A selection of T cell receptor beta chains follows, all from one sample in a study of blood T cell repertoires in COVID-19. The data were produced by immunoSEQ multiplex PCR, yet TCRdb's version contains in-frame clones alone and is incomplete. The sample records under 85,000 clones, about four fifths being singletons. The sequenced sample was peripheral blood. These receptors all come from a man aged 50 to 60 with acute or convalescent COVID-19. The CDR3 runs from the conserved cysteine through the conserved F or W. D genes are given only for firm matches. Rows give clone size only sometimes, using once, few, many, or a class for an expanded clone.

cdr3_aa: CSVAGAGNQPQHF
cdr3_nt: TGCAGCGTTGCAGGGGCGGGCAATCAGCCCCAGCATTTT
j_call: TRBJ1-5
v_call: TRBV29-1
clone_size: -
d_call: -

cdr3_aa: CASSRLDRLNTEAFF
cdr3_nt: TGTGCCAGCAGCCGCCTCGACAGGCTGAACACTGAAGCTTTCTTT
j_call: TRBJ1-1
v_call: TRBV7-2
clone_size: -
d_call: -

cdr3_aa: CASSRGQGSWNEQFF
cdr3_nt: TGTGCCAGCAGCCGCGGACAGGGCTCTTGGAATGAGCAGTTCTTC
j_call: TRBJ2-1
v_call: TRBV5-6
clone_size: -
d_call: TRBD1

cdr3_aa: CSARVSVGAIYEQYF
cdr3_nt: TGCAGCGCCCGGGTGAGTGTAGGGGCGATCTACGAGCAGTACTTC
j_call: TRBJ2-7
v_call: TRBV29-1
clone_size: -
d_call: -

cdr3_aa: CASSPGQGERNQPQHF
cdr3_nt: TGCGCCAGCAGCCCCGGACAGGGAGAGAGAAATCAGCCCCAGCATTTT
j_call: TRBJ1-5
v_call: TRBV5-1
clone_size: few
d_call: TRBD1

cdr3_aa: CASSLSTLAGMETQYF
cdr3_nt: TGTGCCAGCAGCTTATCCACTCTGGCAGGGATGGAGACCCAGTACTTC
j_call: TRBJ2-5
v_call: TRBV13
clone_size: once
d_call: -

cdr3_aa: CASERAGSKNIQYF
cdr3_nt: TGTGCCAGCGAAAGGGCAGGGTCTAAAAACATTCAGTACTTC
j_call: TRBJ2-4
v_call: TRBV28
clone_size: -
d_call: -

cdr3_aa: CASSPGNRGPNEKLFF
cdr3_nt: TGTGCCAGCAGCCCTGGGAACAGGGGTCCAAATGAAAAACTGTTTTTT
j_call: TRBJ1-4
v_call: TRBV5-4
clone_size: -
d_call: TRBD1

cdr3_aa: CASSHDRVGTGELFF
cdr3_nt: TGTGCCAGCAGCCACGACAGGGTGGGCACCGGGGAGCTGTTTTTT
j_call: TRBJ2-2
v_call: TRBV6-5
clone_size: -
d_call: TRBD1

cdr3_aa: CATTDLMSSYNEQFF
cdr3_nt: TGTGCCACAACAGACCTTATGAGCTCCTACAATGAGCAGTTCTTC
j_call: TRBJ2-1
v_call: TRBV19
clone_size: once
d_call: -

cdr3_aa: CASSYPGTTKRYGYTF
cdr3_nt: TGTGCCAGCAGTTACCCCGGGACAACCAAGCGCTATGGCTACACCTTC
j_call: TRBJ1-2
v_call: TRBV6-2/TRBV6-3
clone_size: -
d_call: -

cdr3_aa: CASGLRAGEQYF
cdr3_nt: TGTGCCAGCGGTCTTCGGGCAGGGGAGCAGTACTTC
j_call: TRBJ2-7
v_call: TRBV27
clone_size: -
d_call: -

cdr3_aa: CASSLVSGRTNYGYTF
cdr3_nt: TGTGCCAGCAGCTTGGTTTCAGGGCGAACTAACTATGGCTACACCTTC
j_call: TRBJ1-2
v_call: TRBV5-6
clone_size: -
d_call: -

cdr3_aa: CASSIDHSGFNEQFF
cdr3_nt: TGTGCCAGTAGTATAGATCATAGCGGATTCAATGAGCAGTTCTTC
j_call: TRBJ2-1
v_call: TRBV19
clone_size: -
d_call: -

cdr3_aa: CASSLSGQGGSPLHF
cdr3_nt: TGCGCCAGCAGCTTGTCGGGACAGGGAGGATCACCCCTCCACTTT
j_call: TRBJ1-6
v_call: TRBV5-1
clone_size: -
d_call: TRBD1

cdr3_aa: CSVALGPRGGTQYF
cdr3_nt: TGCAGCGTTGCCTTAGGCCCGCGGGGGGGTACGCAGTATTTT
j_call: TRBJ2-3
v_call: TRBV29-1
clone_size: -
d_call: TRBD2

cdr3_aa: CASSGPGQTGELFF
cdr3_nt: TGTGCCAGCAGCGGACCGGGACAAACCGGGGAGCTGTTTTTT
j_call: TRBJ2-2
v_call: TRBV9
clone_size: -
d_call: -

cdr3_aa: CASSYSSGQRVDEQFF
cdr3_nt: TGTGCCAGCAGTTACTCGTCGGGACAGAGGGTGGATGAGCAGTTCTTC
j_call: TRBJ2-1
v_call: TRBV6-5
clone_size: -
d_call: TRBD1

cdr3_aa: CASRIDRAGNTIYF
cdr3_nt: TGTGCCAGTAGGATTGACAGGGCTGGAAACACCATATATTTT
j_call: TRBJ1-3
v_call: TRBV19
clone_size: -
d_call: TRBD1

cdr3_aa: CASSHGTGRTDTQYF
cdr3_nt: TGTGCCAGCAGCCATGGGACAGGCCGCACAGATACGCAGTATTTT
j_call: TRBJ2-3
v_call: TRBV28
clone_size: once
d_call: TRBD1